The clone carrying this T cell receptor (beta chain) was counted a few times. Its antigen is undetermined. The authors reverse transcribed all of the isolated RNA, so sequencing captured expressed TCRB transcripts. Some clones are missing from TCRdb's copy, which holds only in-frame ones; the method was immunoSEQ multiplex PCR. The data show some 150,000 clones, less than 11% seen once. This entry belongs to a study of beta chain features in type 1 diabetes. Regarding the study as a whole: Within the patient group, naive, central memory and Treg TCRB repertoires appeared more similar to each other than within healthy donors.

The CDR3 length is 14 residues. Germline loops: CDR1 SGHAT, CDR2 FQNNGV. The V gene lost 2 bases and the J gene lost 1 base, with 7 bases spanning the gap. V gene TRBV11-2 combines with J gene TRBJ2-3; tentative D call: TRBD2 (5 bases). The clonotype was recovered from a man younger than 35 in good health. What was sequenced was naive CD4+ T cells from blood. CDR3 sequence reads: CASSLLRGTDTQYF. CDR3 DNA: TGTGCCAGCAGCTTACTGCGGGGCACAGATACGCAGTATTTT.